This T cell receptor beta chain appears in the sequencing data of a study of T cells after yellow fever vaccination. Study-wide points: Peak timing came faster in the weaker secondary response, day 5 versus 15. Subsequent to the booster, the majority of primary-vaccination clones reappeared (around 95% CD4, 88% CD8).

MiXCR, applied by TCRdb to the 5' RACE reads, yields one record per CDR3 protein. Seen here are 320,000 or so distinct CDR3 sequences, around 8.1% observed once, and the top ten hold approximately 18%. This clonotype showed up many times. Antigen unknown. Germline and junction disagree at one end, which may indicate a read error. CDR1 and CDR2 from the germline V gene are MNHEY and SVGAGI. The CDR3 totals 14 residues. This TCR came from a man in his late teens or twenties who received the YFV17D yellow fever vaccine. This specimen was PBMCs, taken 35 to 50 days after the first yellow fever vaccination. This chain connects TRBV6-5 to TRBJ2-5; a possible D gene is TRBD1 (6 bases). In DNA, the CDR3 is TGTCCCAGCAGTTACTGGGACACCCAAGAGACCCAGTACTTC. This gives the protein CPSSYWDTQETQYF.